The entry below gives a single T cell receptor beta chain sequence along with its context. Its target antigen remains unknown. It has no much larger one-base neighbor in the sample; base qualities were not kept. The CDR3 contains 15 residues, cysteine and phenylalanine counted. CDR3 DNA only is kept here, 45 bases in frame from base 1. In the germline V gene (reference sequence), CDR1 corresponds to MNHNY and CDR2 to SVGAGI. V was cut back by 4 bases and J by 0 bases, leaving a gap of 9 bases between them. The cohort consisted of 650 to 700 healthy bone marrow donors. At the time of sampling, every cohort member was nominally healthy, though immune exposures that went unrecorded were likely present. The donor tested CMV seronegative and was one of the 352 seronegative cohort members. Each donor provided a peripheral blood sample, and peripheral blood mononuclear cells were used for TCR beta sequencing. Genomic DNA was extracted from the blood cell samples with the Qiagen DNeasy Blood Extraction Kit.

The sample originates from a study of cytomegalovirus exposure and HLA in healthy donors (TCRdb year 2017). Study-level background: An earlier analysis of some 500 of the donors reported 250 to 300 Gb of sequence data and some 100 million unique TCR beta sequences from 150 million to 200 million T cells. The genetic ancestry cluster associated with self-reported Caucasian donors included about four fifths of the approximately 400 genotyped donors. Among about 400 genotyped donors of the cohort, an average of approximately 240,000 unique TCR beta nucleotide sequences was sequenced per donor, of which 15% to 20% were non-productive. Every repertoire in the discovery cohort had been generated on one and the same sequencing platform. Because of strong linkage in the cohort, a handful of DR-DQ haplotypes were treated as single units for association and clustering. A separate validation cohort of 100 to 150 different subjects was used in addition to the approximately 700-subject first cohort. About 330 gigabases of sequencing data and 70 million to 100 million unique TCR sequences made up an early release that covered several hundred HLA-typed donors. Typing coverage varied by locus: about 629-630 donors for A, B, C, DRB1 and DQB1; roughly 510 for DQA1; about 600 for DPA1; more than 450 for DPB1. Both class I and class II loci were covered by HLA typing, at four-digit resolution. In a later analysis, previously published TCR beta repertoires from hundreds of donors were re-analyzed and high-resolution HLA genotyping was added so that TCR occurrence patterns could be studied. Donor age, sex, ethnicity and CMV serostatus were compiled together with the repertoire data. An earlier analysis of 587 of the donors used high-throughput TCR beta sequencing to judge whether each TCR beta V gene segment behaved as functional or pseudogenic. In a later genetic analysis, genome-wide SNP genotypes for about three fifths of the 666 donors were used, and that subset was treated as a discovery cohort. The later analysis used no new phenotypic data to find candidate immune exposures, relying instead on TCR beta sequences and their occurrence across donors. The T cell repertoires of 666 subjects were profiled by immunosequencing and related to cytomegalovirus serostatus. To predict cytomegalovirus infection status, the study combined high-throughput TCR immunosequencing, statistical association of individual TCRs with disease status, and machine learning. The study was designed to test whether signatures of past pathogen exposure could be identified by cataloging public T cell receptors. Broader findings and caveats from the paper: V-gene and J-gene trimming of TCR beta chains was associated with a missense DCLRE1C variant in a later genetic analysis, and the association was replicated in an independent cohort. A later analysis reported that several top co-occurrence clusters appeared linked to parvovirus B19, influenza, CMV and Epstein-Barr virus. Some IMGT-functional V segments, including TRBV6-2 and TRBV6-3, could not be distinguished by the 87-base-pair reads and were therefore excluded. The authors suggested that the approach could potentially be generalized to other disease states and immunological phenotypes. Over 15 rarely observed V segments, including chromosome 9 orphons, were excluded from the earlier analysis of 550 to 700 of the donors because counts were too low. The cohort was sequenced for TCR beta chains only, and without alpha or paired-chain data the features that could be detected were limited. Correlated functional status among segregating V segments might reflect linkage disequilibrium, but an unknown experimental factor could not be ruled out. A cluster of highly shared sequence variants was judged likely to represent a technical artifact of the sequencing pipeline. The study listed approximately 160 TCR beta chains as associated with cytomegalovirus. Assigning TCR associations to individual alleles was difficult when HLA alleles, especially DR and DQ, strongly co-occurred. In both the original and validation cohorts, the classifier was reported to diagnose cytomegalovirus status with high specificity and sensitivity. According to a later genetic analysis, donors in an Asian-associated ancestry cluster had fewer N-insertions in productive TCRs than the approximately 700-donor mean. According to a later analysis, TCR association rates differed among HLA loci, with DRB1 alleles showing the most associated TCRs and HLA-C alleles showing the fewest. In vitro tests confirmed that three of the cytomegalovirus-associated TCR beta chains recognize cytomegalovirus antigens. Because HLA typing was missing for some donors at each locus, association tests included only the typed subset. The only immune exposure information available for the cohort was CMV serostatus. According to a later analysis, most CMV-associated TCR beta chains appeared to be HLA-restricted, and the HLA associations seemed to be driven largely by CMV exposure. Presence/absence analyses assumed roughly uniform sequencing depth across donors, an assumption that may not hold. Specific HLA alleles were associated with more than 15,000 TCR beta sequences at a false discovery rate of 0.05 in a later analysis. Across donors, most TCR sequences were observed very rarely, whereas some public TCRs were present in many individuals. A further reported finding was that TCR beta sequences accurately predicted the HLA-A and HLA-B alleles for most subjects in the first cohort. A later analysis found that HLA-associated TCR beta chains were more clonally expanded and had lower generation probabilities than equally common non-associated chains. Broadly in line with IMGT annotations, most TCR beta V segments showed up in productive rearrangements about 87% or about 30% of the time in an earlier analysis of around 600 of the donors.

Library prep was done by the immunoSEQ multiplex PCR assay. A mixture of 60 forward primers for TCR Vbeta segments and 13 reverse primers for TCR Jbeta segments was used in the multiplex PCR. Amplification of the CDR3 region of rearranged TCR beta genes was performed with a multiplex PCR assay on genomic DNA. The Illumina HiSeq System was used to sequence the amplified TCR beta libraries as 87-base-pair reads. On the authors' methods: A later analysis counted some 80 million unique TCR beta chains across the 600 to 850 repertoires, and approximately 11 million of these chains were shared by at least two donors. Raw reads were error-corrected and collapsed into unique sequences by a nearest-neighbor algorithm in which closely related sequences were merged to remove PCR and sequencing errors. Alignment of CDR3 sequences to IMGT reference sequences was used to assign V, D and J gene segments. For a sequence to be retained, a match of at least six nucleotides to both a V gene segment and a J gene segment was required. A rearrangement was called productive if the CDR3 had no stop codons and remained in frame with V and J, and every other rearrangement was called non-productive. Following IMGT convention, CDR3 was defined as the stretch from the second conserved V-encoded cysteine up to the conserved J-encoded phenylalanine. The earlier analysis of about 610 of the donors excluded sequences that lacked an unambiguous match to a single V gene segment. An earlier analysis of fewer than 750 of the donors classified V segments as functional when productive rearrangements were above 56.7% and as segregating when the standard deviation between donors was above 5%. To diagnose cytomegalovirus status from the catalog of TCR beta chain sequences, a statistical classification framework was built. In a later analysis, V and J genes were assigned by comparing TCR nucleotide sequences against IMGT/GENE-DB human TR gene sequences. Using the TCRdist pipeline, a later analysis assigned CDR3 sequences along with most-parsimonious VDJ recombination scenarios. In a later analysis, each TCR beta chain was defined by its CDR3 amino acid sequence together with its V-gene family, and reads lacking a unique V-gene family were excluded. To address suspected cross-contamination and a sequencing artifact, a later analysis removed around 590 highly shared, low-generation-probability nucleotide sequences. In a later analysis, a clonal expansion index for each public chain was calculated from normalized within-repertoire ranks of inferred template counts. Generation probabilities in a later analysis came from a VDJ recombination model fitted to out-of-frame rearrangements, and those results were checked against IGoR. Hypergeometric tests were used in a later analysis to score TCR-TCR, TCR-HLA and TCR-CMV co-occurrence, with a repertoire-size bias correction applied to the TCR pairs. To estimate false discovery rates, a later analysis permuted the HLA or CMV assignments 20 times. In a later analysis, co-occurring TCRs were grouped with DBSCAN, and TCRdist sequence similarity was added when clustering was performed within HLA-allele-positive subsets. Repertoires with fewer than 30,000 or more than 120,000 public chains were left out of co-occurrence clustering, as were about 5 repertoires with anomalous nucleotide sharing. TCRdb obtained this table from immuneACCESS and retained in-frame rearrangements with V and J assigned. These tables miss some clones; where compared with another copy, unresolved V genes account for less than half of the shortfall, and the remainder is unexplained. That table furnishes V, J and clone size, whereas the DNA furnished D and trimming. This sample holds 130,000 or so clones; about four fifths were observed only once. 5% to 5.5% of the sample belongs to the ten largest clones.

Sequencing was carried out using PBMCs. This sequence was found in a young man in good health and CMV-seronegative. This chain is built from TRBV6-6 and TRBJ1-4, with the D gene uncertain. The CDR3 here reads CASSLTEATNEKLFF. The DNA reads as follows: TGTGCCAGCAGTTTGACGGAGGCAACTAATGAAAAACTGTTTTTT.